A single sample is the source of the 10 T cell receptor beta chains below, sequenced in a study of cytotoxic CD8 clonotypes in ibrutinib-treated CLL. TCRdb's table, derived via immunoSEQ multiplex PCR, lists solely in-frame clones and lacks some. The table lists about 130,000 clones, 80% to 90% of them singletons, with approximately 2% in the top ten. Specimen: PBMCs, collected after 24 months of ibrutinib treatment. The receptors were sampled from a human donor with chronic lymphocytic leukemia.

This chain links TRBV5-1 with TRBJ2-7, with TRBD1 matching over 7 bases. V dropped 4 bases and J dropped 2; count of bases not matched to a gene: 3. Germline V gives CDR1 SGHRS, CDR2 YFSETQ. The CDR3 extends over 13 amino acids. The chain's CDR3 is CASSTGQTYEQYF. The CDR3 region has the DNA TGCGCCAGCAGCACGGGACAGACCTACGAGCAGTACTTC.

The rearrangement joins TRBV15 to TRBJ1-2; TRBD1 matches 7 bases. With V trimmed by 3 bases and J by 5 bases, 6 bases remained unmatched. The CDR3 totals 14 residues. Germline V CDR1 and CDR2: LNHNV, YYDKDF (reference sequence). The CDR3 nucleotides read TGTGCCACCAGCAGGGACAAGACAGGGTATGGCTACACCTTC. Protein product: CATSRDKTGYGYTF.

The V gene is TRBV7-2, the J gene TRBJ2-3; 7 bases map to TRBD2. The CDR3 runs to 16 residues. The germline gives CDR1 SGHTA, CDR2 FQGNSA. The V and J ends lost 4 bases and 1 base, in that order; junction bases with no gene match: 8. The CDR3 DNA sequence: TGTGCCAGCAGCTCCCCCGGACTAGGACGCACAGATACGCAGTATTTT. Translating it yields CASSSPGLGRTDTQYF.

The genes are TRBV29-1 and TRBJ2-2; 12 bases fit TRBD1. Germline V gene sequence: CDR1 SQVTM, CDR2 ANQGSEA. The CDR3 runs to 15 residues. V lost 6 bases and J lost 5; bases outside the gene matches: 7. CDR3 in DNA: TGCAGCGTCGAGGGACAGGGGGCCGTAACCGGGGAGCTGTTTTTT. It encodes CSVEGQGAVTGELFF.

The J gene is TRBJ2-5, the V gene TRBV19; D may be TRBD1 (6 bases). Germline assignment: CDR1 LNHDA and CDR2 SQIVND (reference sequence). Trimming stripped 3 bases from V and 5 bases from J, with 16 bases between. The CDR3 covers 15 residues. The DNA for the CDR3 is TGTGCCAGTAGTATGGCCAGGGGCGCAGGGGAGACCCAGTACTTC. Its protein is CASSMARGAGETQYF.

The CDR3 loop is CASSASGTGYEKLFF. As DNA, the CDR3 is TGTGCCAGCAGCGCCTCCGGGACAGGGTATGAAAAACTGTTTTTT. The chain links TRBV9 to TRBJ1-4; 9 bases are shared with TRBD1. CDR1 and CDR2 from the germline V gene are SGDLS and YYNGEE. Germline trimming cut 3 bases from V and 6 bases from J; bases unmatched to any gene: 6. The CDR3 length is 15 residues.

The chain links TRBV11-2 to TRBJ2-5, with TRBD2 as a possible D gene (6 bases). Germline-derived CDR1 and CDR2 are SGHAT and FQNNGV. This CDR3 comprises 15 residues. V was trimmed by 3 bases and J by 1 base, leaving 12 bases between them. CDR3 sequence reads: CASSFLAQIQETQYF. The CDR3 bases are TGTGCCAGCAGCTTCCTAGCGCAGATCCAAGAGACCCAGTACTTC.

Here the CDR3 reads CAIRSRASTDTQYF. CDR3 DNA sequence: TGTGCCATTCGATCTAGGGCTAGCACAGATACGCAGTATTTT. The genes are TRBV15 and TRBJ2-3; D remains ambiguous. The V and J ends lost 10 bases and 0 bases respectively, with 14 bases between them. Per the germline V gene, CDR1 is LNHNV and CDR2 is YYDKDF (reference sequence). The CDR3 covers 14 residues.

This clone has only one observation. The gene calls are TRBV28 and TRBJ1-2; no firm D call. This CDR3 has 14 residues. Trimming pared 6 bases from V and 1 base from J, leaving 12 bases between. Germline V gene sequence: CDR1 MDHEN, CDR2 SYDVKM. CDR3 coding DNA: TGTGCCAGCAGCCCCACAAGAATTAACTATGGCTACACCTTC. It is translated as CASSPTRINYGYTF.

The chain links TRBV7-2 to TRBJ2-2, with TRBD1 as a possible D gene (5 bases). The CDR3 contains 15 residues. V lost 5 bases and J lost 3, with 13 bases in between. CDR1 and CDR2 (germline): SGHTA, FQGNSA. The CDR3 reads CASSPRGQDTGELFF. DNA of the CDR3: TGTGCCAGCAGCCCACGCGGACAAGACACCGGGGAGCTGTTTTTT.